This record covers a single TCR beta chain. Its antigen is still unknown. The primer mix had 52 TRBV and 13 TRBJ primers. The assay was immunoSEQ multiplex PCR, and TCRdb's table has in-frame clones only and misses some. The table lists approximately 29,000 clones, 93% of them singletons. This entry is derived from a study of regulatory T cells. Study outcomes and limitations: Hydrophobic residues at CDR3 positions 6 and 7 were enriched in conventional CD4+ T cells of CD3G-deficient patients.

Deletions cut 10 bases from V and 2 bases from J, with 12 bases between. CDR1 and CDR2 from the germline V gene are ENHRY and SYGVKD. The CDR3 contains 12 residues. Regulatory (CD25-high CD127-low) and conventional (CD25-low CD127-high) CD4+ T cells were sorted separately. Specimen: conventional CD4+ T cells sorted from blood. V and J are TRBV10-3 and TRBJ2-7; a possible D gene is TRBD2 (5 bases). This receptor was taken from a child under 10 years old with CD3G deficiency. The chain's CDR3 is CATGPAAYEQYF. CDR3 DNA: TGTGCCACCGGACCAGCGGCCTACGAGCAGTACTTC.